This record concerns one TCR beta chain sequence. The CDR3 extends over 14 amino acids. CDR1 MDHEN and CDR2 SYDVKM come from the germline V gene. The V and J ends lost 5 bases and 1 base respectively, with 12 bases between them. This specimen comes from a study of blood T cell repertoires in COVID-19. Across the whole study: Collection of acute and convalescent COVID-19 samples took place in the United States, Italy and Spain.

The table came from immunoSEQ multiplex PCR; TCRdb's copy has only in-frame clones and leaves some out. The sample shows hundreds of thousands of clones, over 75% of them seen only once. Two negative PCRs, clearance, or symptom resolution characterized the recovered Cohort 3 donors. J is TRBJ2-7 and V is TRBV28, with a tentative D call TRBD2 (6 bases). The TCR was taken from a woman aged 30 to 39 who had recovered from COVID-19. Source material: PBMCs or T cells enriched from blood (not recorded which). CDR3 in DNA: TGTGCCAGCAGTGCCCGGACTAATTCCTACGAGCAGTACTTC. It specifies CASSARTNSYEQYF. Full variable domain (missing parts from reference TRBV28 and TRBJ2-7): DVKVTQSSRYLVKRTGEKVFLECVQDMDHENMFWYRQDPGLGLRLIYFSYDVKMKEKGDIPEGYSVSREKKERFSLILESASTNQTSMYLCASSARTNSYEQYFGPGTRLTVT.